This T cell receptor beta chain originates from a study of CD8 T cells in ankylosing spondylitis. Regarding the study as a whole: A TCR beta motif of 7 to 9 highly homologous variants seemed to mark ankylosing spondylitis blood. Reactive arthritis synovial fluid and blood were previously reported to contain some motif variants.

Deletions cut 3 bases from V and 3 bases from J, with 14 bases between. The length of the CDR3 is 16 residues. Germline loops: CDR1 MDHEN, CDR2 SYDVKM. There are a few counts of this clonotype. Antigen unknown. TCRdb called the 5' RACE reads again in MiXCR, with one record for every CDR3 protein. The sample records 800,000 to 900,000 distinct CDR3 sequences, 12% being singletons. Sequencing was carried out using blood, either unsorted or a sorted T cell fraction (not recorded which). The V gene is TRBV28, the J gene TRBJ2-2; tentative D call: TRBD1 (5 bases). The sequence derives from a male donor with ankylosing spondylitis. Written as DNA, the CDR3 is TGTGCCAGCAGTTTTGGTTTAAGGACATACACCGGGGAGCTGTTTTTT. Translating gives CASSFGLRTYTGELFF.